The clone carrying this T cell receptor (beta chain) showed up many times. What it binds is not known. Time point: newly diagnosed GD, antithyroid drugs for less than 3 months. From PBMCs, RNA was extracted and then used to make the TCR library. Trimming removed 5 bases at V and 3 bases at J, with 13 bases between. Germline CDR1 is LGHDT and CDR2 is YNNKEL (reference sequence). The CDR3 consists of 14 residues. For TCR beta, libraries came from iRepertoire HTBI primers and Arm-PCR of CDR3 regions. TCRdb independently ran MiXCR on the multiplex PCR reads; one entry per CDR3 protein. In the table there are about 460,000 distinct CDR3 sequences, 12% to 15% of which are singletons. These data originate in a study of regulatory T cells in long-lasting Graves disease. Study conclusions and caveats: Lower TCR diversity was seen in persistent Graves' patients than in newly diagnosed ones.

These data were likewise used in another study, on T cells in Graves' hyperthyroidism and ophthalmopathy. Per that study: Most thyroid clonotypes that were expanded above 0.001 also turned up in blood. Ophthalmopathy, which appeared later, was predicted by the model a median around 6.5 months before onset.

The V call is TRBV3-1, the J call TRBJ2-5; D not resolved. This sequence originates from a woman aged 50 to 60 with Graves disease. The sample consisted of peripheral blood mononuclear cells (PBMCs), taken at new diagnosis, from a patient treated with antithyroid drugs. CDR3 residues: CASSNLTGKETQYF. The DNA for the CDR3 is TGTGCCAGCAGCAACCTAACCGGAAAAGAGACCCAGTACTTC.